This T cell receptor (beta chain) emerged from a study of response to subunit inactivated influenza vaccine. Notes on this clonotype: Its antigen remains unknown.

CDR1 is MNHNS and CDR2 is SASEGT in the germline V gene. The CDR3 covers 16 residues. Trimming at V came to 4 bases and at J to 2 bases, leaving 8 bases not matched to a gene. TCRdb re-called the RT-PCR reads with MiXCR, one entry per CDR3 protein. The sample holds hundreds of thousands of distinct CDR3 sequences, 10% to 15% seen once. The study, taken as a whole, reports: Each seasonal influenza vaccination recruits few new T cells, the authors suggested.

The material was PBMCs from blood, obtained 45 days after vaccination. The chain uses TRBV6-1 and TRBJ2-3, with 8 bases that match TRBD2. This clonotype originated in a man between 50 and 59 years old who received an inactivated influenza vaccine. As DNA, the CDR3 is TGTGCCAGCAGTGTCGGGTTAGCGGGGCACACAGATACGCAGTATTTT. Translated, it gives CASSVGLAGHTDTQYF.